This T cell receptor beta chain was identified during a study of T cell repertoires in cytomegalovirus infection. In the study overall: Indications of both CMV infection and matching HLA type were provided by public TCR beta signatures.

TCRdb re-analysed the reads in MiXCR, keeping a single row per CDR3 protein. The data show approximately 76,000 distinct CDR3 sequences, 40% seen once. As concerns this clonotype: The target antigen is unknown.

The length of the CDR3 is 14 residues. The V and J ends lost 5 bases and 2 bases respectively, with 12 bases between them. From germline, CDR1 is SGHTA and CDR2 FQGNSA. This TCR derives from a human donor in good health (CMV status not recorded). Some clones in this sample may be carry-over from other donors' samples. The material was CD8+ T cells from cultured PBMCs, obtained from culture after CMV antigen stimulation. This chain links TRBV7-2 with TRBJ1-1; no clear D gene. CDR3 nucleotide sequence: TGTGCCAGCAGCCCCGAGATCGTTAACACTGAAGCTTTCTTT. This codes for CASSPEIVNTEAFF.